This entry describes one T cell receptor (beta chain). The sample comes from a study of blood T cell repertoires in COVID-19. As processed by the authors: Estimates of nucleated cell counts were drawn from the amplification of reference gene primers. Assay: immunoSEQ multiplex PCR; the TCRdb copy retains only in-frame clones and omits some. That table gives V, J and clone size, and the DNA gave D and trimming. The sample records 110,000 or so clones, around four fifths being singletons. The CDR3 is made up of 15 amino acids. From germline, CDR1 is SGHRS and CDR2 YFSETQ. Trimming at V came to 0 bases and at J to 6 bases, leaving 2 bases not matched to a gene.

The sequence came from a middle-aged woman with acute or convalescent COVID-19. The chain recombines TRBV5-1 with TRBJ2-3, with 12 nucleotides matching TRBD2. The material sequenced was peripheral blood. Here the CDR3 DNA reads TGCGCCAGCAGCTTGGCTAGCGGGGGGGTGGATACGCAGTATTTT. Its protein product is CASSLASGGVDTQYF.